These T cell receptor beta chains were read from a single sample in a study of shared clonotypes between healthy human individuals. The table came from immunoSEQ multiplex PCR; TCRdb's copy has only in-frame clones and leaves some out. The data hold a few million clones, with around 90% observed a single time. Specimen: naive CD4+ T cells sorted from blood. These receptors were taken from a man aged 18 to 35 in good health. CDR3s include the opening cysteine and the closing phenylalanine or tryptophan. Each record gives: J gene, D gene, clone size, V gene, CDR3 DNA, CDR3 protein. D genes are given only for firm matches. Clone sizes are given selectively: once, few, many, or a class where the clone is expanded.

J gene: TRBJ1-5; D gene: NA; clone size: NA; V gene: TRBV25-1; CDR3 DNA: TGTGCCAGCAGTGAAGGCCCGCATCAGCCCCAGCATTTT; CDR3 protein: CASSEGPHQPQHF
J gene: TRBJ2-2; D gene: NA; clone size: NA; V gene: TRBV28; CDR3 DNA: TGTGCCAGCAGTTCTCCCGAACTCAGACAGACAGGGCTGTTTTTT; CDR3 protein: CASSSPELRQTGLFF
J gene: TRBJ2-2; D gene: NA; clone size: NA; V gene: TRBV4-1; CDR3 DNA: TGCGCCAGCAGCCAAGGGGTTTTGAGGGTATACGGGGAGCTGTTTTTT; CDR3 protein: CASSQGVLRVYGELFF
J gene: TRBJ2-2; D gene: NA; clone size: NA; V gene: TRBV7-9; CDR3 DNA: TGTGCCAGCAGCAAAAGGCCTGGGGGCGACACCGGGGAGCTGTTTTTT; CDR3 protein: CASSKRPGGDTGELFF
J gene: TRBJ2-7; D gene: NA; clone size: NA; V gene: TRBV18; CDR3 DNA: TGTGCCAGCTCACCACGGGGTGGCTACGAGCAGTACTTC; CDR3 protein: CASSPRGGYEQYF
J gene: TRBJ2-6; D gene: TRBD1; clone size: NA; V gene: TRBV18; CDR3 DNA: TGTGCCAGCTCAACAGGGGGGACTGGGGCCAACGTCCTGACTTTC; CDR3 protein: CASSTGGTGANVLTF
J gene: TRBJ2-3; D gene: TRBD2; clone size: NA; V gene: TRBV6-1; CDR3 DNA: TGTGCCAGCAGTTCGGGACTACCTAGCACAGATACGCAGTATTTT; CDR3 protein: CASSSGLPSTDTQYF
J gene: TRBJ1-5; D gene: NA; clone size: NA; V gene: TRBV10-1; CDR3 DNA: TGCGCCAGCAGTGACTCGGCGGCAGCGAGTAGCAATCAGCCCCAGCATTTT; CDR3 protein: CASSDSAAASSNQPQHF
J gene: TRBJ1-3; D gene: NA; clone size: NA; V gene: TRBV7-9; CDR3 DNA: TGTGCCAGCAGCTGGGGAGGGGACACCATATATTTT; CDR3 protein: CASSWGGDTIYF
J gene: TRBJ1-2; D gene: TRBD1; clone size: NA; V gene: TRBV2; CDR3 DNA: TGTGCCAGCGGCCCCGGACAGGGGGCTCGAGGCTACACCTTC; CDR3 protein: CASGPGQGARGYTF
J gene: TRBJ2-7; D gene: TRBD2; clone size: once; V gene: TRBV5-4; CDR3 DNA: TGTGCCAGCAGCTTCTCGGGACTAGTATTCGAGCAGTACTTC; CDR3 protein: CASSFSGLVFEQYF
J gene: TRBJ2-2; D gene: NA; clone size: NA; V gene: TRBV18; CDR3 DNA: TGTGCCAGCTCACCCCGTGAAAGAGCCGGGGAGCTGTTTTTT; CDR3 protein: CASSPRERAGELFF
J gene: TRBJ2-7; D gene: NA; clone size: NA; V gene: TRBV6-1; CDR3 DNA: TGTGCCACCGGGTGGGCCTACGAGCAGTACTTC; CDR3 protein: CATGWAYEQYF
J gene: TRBJ2-7; D gene: TRBD1; clone size: NA; V gene: TRBV7-6; CDR3 DNA: TGTGCCAGCAGCTTAGAAGGGGGCCACGGCTCCTACGAGCAGTACTTC; CDR3 protein: CASSLEGGHGSYEQYF
J gene: TRBJ1-2; D gene: TRBD1; clone size: NA; V gene: TRBV28; CDR3 DNA: TGTGCCAGCAGTCCCCGGGACAGGGGGCCCTATGGCTACACCTTC; CDR3 protein: CASSPRDRGPYGYTF
J gene: TRBJ2-2; D gene: NA; clone size: NA; V gene: TRBV19; CDR3 DNA: TGTGCCAGTAGTCTCGGGGGACGCACCGGGGAGCTGTTTTTT; CDR3 protein: CASSLGGRTGELFF
J gene: TRBJ1-1; D gene: NA; clone size: NA; V gene: TRBV28; CDR3 DNA: TGTGCCAGCAGATTACGAACGGCTGAAGCTTTCTTT; CDR3 protein: CASRLRTAEAFF
J gene: TRBJ2-7; D gene: TRBD2; clone size: NA; V gene: TRBV7-9; CDR3 DNA: TGTGCCAGCAGCTTAGCAGAGACTAGCGGGAGGATCCACGGCGACGAGCAGTACTTC; CDR3 protein: CASSLAETSGRIHGDEQYF
J gene: TRBJ1-5; D gene: TRBD1; clone size: NA; V gene: TRBV5-3; CDR3 DNA: TGTGCCAGAAGCTCGGGACAGGTCAATCAGCCCCAGCATTTT; CDR3 protein: CARSSGQVNQPQHF
J gene: TRBJ1-2; D gene: TRBD1; clone size: NA; V gene: TRBV30; CDR3 DNA: TGTGCCTGGGGGACAGGTGAAAAGGGCTATGGCTACACCTTC; CDR3 protein: CAWGTGEKGYGYTF
J gene: TRBJ2-7; D gene: NA; clone size: once; V gene: TRBV12-5; CDR3 DNA: TGTGCTAGTGGTTTGGGACGGGGTTCCTACGAGCAGTACTTC; CDR3 protein: CASGLGRGSYEQYF
J gene: TRBJ1-6; D gene: TRBD1; clone size: NA; V gene: TRBV6-4; CDR3 DNA: TGTGCCAGCAGCCGGGTTCCGCCCGGGACAGGGGGCGTTATGTGCCTCCACTTT; CDR3 protein: CASSRVPPGTGGVMCLHF
J gene: TRBJ2-1; D gene: TRBD2; clone size: once; V gene: TRBV5-1; CDR3 DNA: TGCGCCAGCAGCTTGGAAGCCAGCGGGGGGAACAATGAGCAGTTCTTC; CDR3 protein: CASSLEASGGNNEQFF
J gene: TRBJ2-7; D gene: NA; clone size: NA; V gene: TRBV5-1; CDR3 DNA: TGCGCCAGCAGCTTGAGCCAGGGGCCCTACGAGCAGTACTTC; CDR3 protein: CASSLSQGPYEQYF
J gene: TRBJ1-1; D gene: NA; clone size: NA; V gene: TRBV19; CDR3 DNA: TGTGCCAGTAGTACGCGACTATTTGGGAACACTGAAGCTTTCTTT; CDR3 protein: CASSTRLFGNTEAFF
J gene: TRBJ1-1; D gene: NA; clone size: NA; V gene: TRBV5-4; CDR3 DNA: TGTGCCAGCAGCTTGGCCGGGGTCTTTACTGAAGCTTTCTTT; CDR3 protein: CASSLAGVFTEAFF
J gene: TRBJ2-7; D gene: NA; clone size: NA; V gene: TRBV19; CDR3 DNA: TGTGCCAGGGACCGGGTCCAAAGGAGGTACGAGCAGTACTTC; CDR3 protein: CARDRVQRRYEQYF
J gene: TRBJ2-5; D gene: TRBD1; clone size: NA; V gene: TRBV29-1; CDR3 DNA: TGCAGCGTTGGGGGGACAGCCAGGGAGACCCAGTACTTC; CDR3 protein: CSVGGTARETQYF
J gene: TRBJ1-2; D gene: NA; clone size: NA; V gene: TRBV11-2; CDR3 DNA: TGTGCCAGCAGCATCCCGACAGCTAACTATGGCTACACCTTC; CDR3 protein: CASSIPTANYGYTF
J gene: TRBJ2-7; D gene: NA; clone size: NA; V gene: TRBV27; CDR3 DNA: TGTGCCAGCAGTGGACGGGACGGAGCATCCTACGAGCAGTACTTC; CDR3 protein: CASSGRDGASYEQYF
J gene: TRBJ2-5; D gene: TRBD2; clone size: NA; V gene: TRBV2; CDR3 DNA: TGTGCCAGCAGCAAAGGGACTAGCGGGAGGCGAGAGACCCAGTACTTC; CDR3 protein: CASSKGTSGRRETQYF
J gene: TRBJ2-3; D gene: TRBD2; clone size: NA; V gene: TRBV10-1; CDR3 DNA: TGCGCCAGCAGTGAGTCGAGAGGGAGGGCCGCTGGGGATACGCAGTATTTT; CDR3 protein: CASSESRGRAAGDTQYF
J gene: TRBJ2-5; D gene: NA; clone size: NA; V gene: TRBV9; CDR3 DNA: TGTGCCAGCAGCGTAGGAAGGGGCGAGACCCAGTACTTC; CDR3 protein: CASSVGRGETQYF
J gene: TRBJ1-1; D gene: NA; clone size: once; V gene: TRBV30; CDR3 DNA: TGTGCCTGGAGCGATGGGGGAGAAGCTTTCTTT; CDR3 protein: CAWSDGGEAFF
J gene: TRBJ2-7; D gene: NA; clone size: NA; V gene: TRBV13; CDR3 DNA: TGTGCCAGCAGCTTAGACCAGGGGAGCTCCTACGAGCAGTACTTC; CDR3 protein: CASSLDQGSSYEQYF
J gene: TRBJ1-3; D gene: NA; clone size: NA; V gene: TRBV11-2; CDR3 DNA: TGTGCCAGCAGCTTAGTGATCTCTGGAAACACCATATATTTT; CDR3 protein: CASSLVISGNTIYF
J gene: TRBJ2-7; D gene: TRBD1; clone size: NA; V gene: TRBV10-3; CDR3 DNA: TGTGCCATCAGTGATCAGGGACAGGGCTCCTACGAGCAGTACTTC; CDR3 protein: CAISDQGQGSYEQYF
J gene: TRBJ2-7; D gene: TRBD2; clone size: NA; V gene: TRBV10-3; CDR3 DNA: TGTGCCATCAGCCCCGGACTAGCGGGAAGCAACGAGCAGTACTTC; CDR3 protein: CAISPGLAGSNEQYF
J gene: TRBJ1-1; D gene: NA; clone size: NA; V gene: TRBV19; CDR3 DNA: TGTGCCAGTAGTATACAGGCTGCGAACACTGAAGCTTTCTTT; CDR3 protein: CASSIQAANTEAFF
J gene: TRBJ2-7; D gene: NA; clone size: NA; V gene: TRBV6-1; CDR3 DNA: TGTGCCAGCAGTGAAGTGGGCCCTACCTACGAGCAGTACTTC; CDR3 protein: CASSEVGPTYEQYF
J gene: TRBJ1-1; D gene: TRBD1; clone size: NA; V gene: TRBV18; CDR3 DNA: TGTGCCAGCTCACTAACGGGGGACAGAAAGAACACTGAAGCTTTCTTT; CDR3 protein: CASSLTGDRKNTEAFF
J gene: TRBJ2-7; D gene: NA; clone size: NA; V gene: TRBV6-1; CDR3 DNA: TGTGCCAGCAGGGCCTCGGGTCGCGTCTACGAGCAGTACTTC; CDR3 protein: CASRASGRVYEQYF